A selection of T cell receptor beta chains follows, all from one sample in a study of T cell responses to AZD1222 COVID-19 vaccine. Sequenced by immunoSEQ multiplex PCR; TCRdb stores in-frame clones only, minus some. The data show 100,000 to 150,000 clones, around 93% seen once. The source material was peripheral blood, sampled on day 0 of AZD1222 vaccination. The receptor source for this set is an adult in good health. Both conserved end residues are part of each CDR3. D genes are given only for firm matches. Part of the rows lack a size; the others show once, few, many or a class for expanded clones.

d_gene	v_gene	abundance	j_gene	CDR3aa	CDR3nt
TRBD2	TRBV4-1	once	TRBJ2-7	CASSQGLAVTYEQYF	TGCGCCAGCAGCCAAGGGCTAGCGGTTACCTACGAGCAGTACTTC
.	TRBV14	.	TRBJ1-2	CASSQSRNYGYTF	TGTGCCAGCAGCCAGAGTCGAAACTATGGCTACACCTTC
.	TRBV5-4	.	TRBJ2-7	CASSLKDRTYEQYF	TGTGCCAGCAGCTTGAAAGACAGGACCTACGAGCAGTACTTC
.	TRBV28	.	TRBJ1-5	CASSSRGGNQPQHF	TGTGCCAGCAGTTCCAGGGGCGGCAATCAGCCCCAGCATTTT
.	TRBV9	once	TRBJ2-1	CASSVSGYPNEQFF	TGTGCCAGCAGCGTCAGCGGGTACCCTAATGAGCAGTTCTTC
TRBD1	TRBV18	.	TRBJ1-5	CASSVDRDQPQHF	TGTGCCAGCTCAGTTGACAGGGATCAGCCCCAGCATTTT
.	TRBV6-6	.	TRBJ1-1	CASTVRDTEAFF	TGTGCCAGCACCGTAAGGGACACTGAAGCTTTCTTT
.	TRBV5-1	few	TRBJ2-7	CASSPSRDIYEQYF	TGCGCCAGCAGCCCGTCCCGGGACATTTACGAGCAGTACTTC
.	TRBV5-1	.	TRBJ2-7	CASSFGLKSYEQYF	TGCGCCAGCAGCTTTGGACTTAAATCCTACGAGCAGTACTTC
TRBD1	TRBV5-4	few	TRBJ1-2	CASSLEKRDREDGYTF	TGTGCCAGCAGCTTGGAAAAGCGGGACAGGGAAGATGGCTACACCTTC
.	TRBV2	.	TRBJ2-3	CASSELGVEAGRTDTQYF	TGTGCCAGCAGTGAACTGGGTGTCGAGGCAGGGCGCACAGATACGCAGTATTTT
.	TRBV9	.	TRBJ2-1	CASSTPTAQSSYNEQFF	TGTGCCAGCAGCACGCCGACAGCCCAGAGCTCCTACAATGAGCAGTTCTTC
TRBD1	TRBV30	.	TRBJ2-6	CAWGTGSSGANVLTF	TGTGCCTGGGGGACAGGGAGCTCTGGGGCCAACGTCCTGACTTTC
TRBD2	TRBV27	.	TRBJ2-7	CASSLPGGYEQYF	TGTGCCAGCAGCCTCCCGGGGGGGTACGAGCAGTACTTC
.	TRBV6-5	.	TRBJ1-1	CASSYSQGYTEAFF	TGTGCCAGCAGTTACTCCCAGGGTTACACTGAAGCTTTCTTT
.	TRBV6-1	.	TRBJ2-3	CASSEQPRGTDTQYF	TGTGCCAGCAGTGAACAGCCAAGGGGCACAGATACGCAGTATTTT
.	TRBV7-3	.	TRBJ2-6	CASSFIDSGANVLTF	TGTGCCAGCAGCTTTATAGACTCTGGGGCCAACGTCCTGACTTTC
.	TRBV9	.	TRBJ2-7	CASSGGPKLPYEQYF	TGTGCCAGCAGCGGAGGCCCAAAACTACCCTACGAGCAGTACTTC
TRBD2	TRBV5-4	.	TRBJ2-5	CASSVGLAGQETQYF	TGTGCCAGCAGCGTGGGACTAGCGGGACAAGAGACCCAGTACTTC
TRBD1	TRBV28	.	TRBJ1-4	CASSSGQGTNEKLFF	TGTGCCAGCAGTTCGGGACAGGGGACGAATGAAAAACTGTTTTTT
.	TRBV18	few	TRBJ1-1	CASSNFRAAGDTEAFF	TGTGCCAGCTCCAATTTCAGGGCCGCCGGGGACACTGAAGCTTTCTTT
.	TRBV11-1	once	TRBJ1-2	CASSRLQEPYGYTF	TGTGCCAGCAGCCGTCTTCAGGAACCCTATGGCTACACCTTC